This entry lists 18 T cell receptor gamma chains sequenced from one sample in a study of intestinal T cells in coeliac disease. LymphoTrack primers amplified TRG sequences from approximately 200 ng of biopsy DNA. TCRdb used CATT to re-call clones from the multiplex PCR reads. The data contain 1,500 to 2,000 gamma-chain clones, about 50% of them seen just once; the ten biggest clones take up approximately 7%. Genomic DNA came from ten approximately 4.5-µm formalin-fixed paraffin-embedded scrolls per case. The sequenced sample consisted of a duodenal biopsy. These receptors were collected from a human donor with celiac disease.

DNA of the CDR3: TGTGCCACCTGGGACCGGGCCCCCTCGAGAGGGGATTATAAGAAACTCTTT. Translating gives CATWDRAPSRGDYKKLF. J is TRGJ1 or TRGJ2 and V is TRGV2. J gave up 5 bases and V 3 bases, and 19 bases lay outside the gene matches. There are 17 residues in the CDR3. Germline V lookup: CDR1 EGSNGY, CDR2 YDSYNSKV.

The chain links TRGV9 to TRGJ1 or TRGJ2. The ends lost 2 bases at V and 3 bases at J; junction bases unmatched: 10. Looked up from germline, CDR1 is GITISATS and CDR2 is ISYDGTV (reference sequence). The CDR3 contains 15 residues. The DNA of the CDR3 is TGTGCCTTGTGGGAGGCCCCCCCCACTTATTATAAGAAACTCTTT. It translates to CALWEAPPTYYKKLF.

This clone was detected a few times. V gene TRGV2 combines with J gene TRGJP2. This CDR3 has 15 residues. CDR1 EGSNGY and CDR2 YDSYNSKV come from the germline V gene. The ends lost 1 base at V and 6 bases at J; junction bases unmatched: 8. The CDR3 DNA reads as TGTGCCACCTGGGACGGTTGGAGAGGTGATTGGATCAAGACGTTT. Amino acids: CATWDGWRGDWIKTF.

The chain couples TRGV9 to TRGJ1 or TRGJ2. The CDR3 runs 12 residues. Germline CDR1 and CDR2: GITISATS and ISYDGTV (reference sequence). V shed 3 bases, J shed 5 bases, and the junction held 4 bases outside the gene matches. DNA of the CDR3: TGTGCCTTGTGGGAGCCCCATTATAAGAAACTCTTT. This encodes CALWEPHYKKLF.

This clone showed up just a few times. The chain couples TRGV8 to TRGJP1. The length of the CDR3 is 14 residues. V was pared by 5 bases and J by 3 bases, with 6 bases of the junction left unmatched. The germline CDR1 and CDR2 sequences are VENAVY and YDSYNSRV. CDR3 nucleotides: TGTGCCACCTGGGTCCGACCCACTGGTTGGTTCAAGATATTT. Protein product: CATWVRPTGWFKIF.

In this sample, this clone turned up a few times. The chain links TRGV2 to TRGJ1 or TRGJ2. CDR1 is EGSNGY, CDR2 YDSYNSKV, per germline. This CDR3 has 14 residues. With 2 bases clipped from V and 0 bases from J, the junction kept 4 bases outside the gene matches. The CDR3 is CATWDVQNYYKKLF. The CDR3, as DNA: TGTGCCACCTGGGACGTTCAGAATTATTATAAGAAACTCTTT.

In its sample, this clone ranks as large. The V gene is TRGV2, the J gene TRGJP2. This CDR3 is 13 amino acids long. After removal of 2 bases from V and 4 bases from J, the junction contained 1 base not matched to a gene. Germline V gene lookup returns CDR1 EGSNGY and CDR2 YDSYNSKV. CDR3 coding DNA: TGTGCCACCTGGGACGATAGTGATTGGATCAAGACGTTT. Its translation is CATWDDSDWIKTF.

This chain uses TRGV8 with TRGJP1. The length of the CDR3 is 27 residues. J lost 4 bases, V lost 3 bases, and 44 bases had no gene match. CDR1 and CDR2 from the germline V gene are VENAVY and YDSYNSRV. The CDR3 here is CATWDSSPGLKKGDTHWRYSTGWFKIF. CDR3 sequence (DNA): TGTGCCACCTGGGATTCTTCCCCGGGTCTCAAAAAAGGTGATACTCATTGGCGGTATAGCACTGGTTGGTTCAAGATATTT.

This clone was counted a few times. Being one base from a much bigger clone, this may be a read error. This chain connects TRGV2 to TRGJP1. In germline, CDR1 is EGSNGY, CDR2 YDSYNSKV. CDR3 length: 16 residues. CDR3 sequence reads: CATWGRINTTGWLKIF. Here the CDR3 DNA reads TGTGCCACCTGGGGCCGAATCAATACCACTGGTTGGCTCAAGATATTT.

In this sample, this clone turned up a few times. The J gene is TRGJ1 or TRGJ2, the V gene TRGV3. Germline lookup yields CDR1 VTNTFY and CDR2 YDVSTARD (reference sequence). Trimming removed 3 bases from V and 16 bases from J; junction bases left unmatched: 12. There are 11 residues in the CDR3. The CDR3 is CATWDRFKILF. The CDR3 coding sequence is TGTGCCACCTGGGACCGATTTAAGATTCTCTTT.

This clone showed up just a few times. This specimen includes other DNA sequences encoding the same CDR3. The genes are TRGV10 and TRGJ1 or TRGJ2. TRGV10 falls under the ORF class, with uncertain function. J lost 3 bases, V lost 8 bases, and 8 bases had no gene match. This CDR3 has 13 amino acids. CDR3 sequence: CAAWDSLYYKKLF. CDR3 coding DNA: TGTGCTGCGTGGGATTCTCTTTATTATAAGAAACTCTTT.

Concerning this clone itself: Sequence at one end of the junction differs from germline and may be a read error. The CDR3 region has the DNA TGTGCCACCTGGGACGGCAAGAATTATTATAGGAAACTCTTT. This encodes CATWDGKNYYRKLF. This chain joins TRGV2 and TRGJ1 or TRGJ2. In germline, CDR1 is EGSNGY, CDR2 YDSYNSKV. The length of the CDR3 is 14 residues.

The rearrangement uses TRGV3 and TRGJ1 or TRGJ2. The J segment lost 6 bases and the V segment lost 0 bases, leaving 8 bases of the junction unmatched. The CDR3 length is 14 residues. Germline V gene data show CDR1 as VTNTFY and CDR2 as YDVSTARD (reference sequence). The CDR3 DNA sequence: TGTGCCACCTGGGACAGGAAGGTCTGTTATAAGAAACTCTTT. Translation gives CATWDRKVCYKKLF.

The CDR3 loop is CAHQLVGFKIF. DNA for the CDR3: TGTGCTCACCAGCTGGTTGGGTTCAAGATATTT. The chain recombines TRGV10 with TRGJP1. TRGV10 is sorted into the ORF group, with uncertain function. This CDR3 contains 11 residues. Losses at the gene ends were 14 bases for V and 12 bases for J; bases not matched to a gene: 13.

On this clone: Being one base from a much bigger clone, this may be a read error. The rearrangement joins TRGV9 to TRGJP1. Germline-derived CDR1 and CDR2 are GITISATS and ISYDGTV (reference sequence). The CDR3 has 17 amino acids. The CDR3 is CALWGVRSRATGWFKIF. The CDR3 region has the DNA TGTGCCTTGTGGGGGGTGCGAAGCCGGGCCACTGGTTGGTTCAAGATATTT.

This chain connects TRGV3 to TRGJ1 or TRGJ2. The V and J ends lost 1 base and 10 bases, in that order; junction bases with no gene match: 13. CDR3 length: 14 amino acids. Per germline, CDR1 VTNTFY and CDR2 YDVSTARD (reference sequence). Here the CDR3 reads CATWDSRFIIKKLF. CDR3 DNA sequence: TGTGCCACCTGGGACAGCAGGTTTATTATAAAGAAACTCTTT.

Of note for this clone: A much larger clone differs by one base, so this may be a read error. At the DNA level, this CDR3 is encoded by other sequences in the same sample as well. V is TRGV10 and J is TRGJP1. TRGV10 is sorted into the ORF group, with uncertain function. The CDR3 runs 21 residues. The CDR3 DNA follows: TGCGCTGCGTGGGATTCGGTCCCCTTTCCGGGAGTATATACCACTGGTTGGTTCAAGATATTT. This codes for CAAWDSVPFPGVYTTGWFKIF.

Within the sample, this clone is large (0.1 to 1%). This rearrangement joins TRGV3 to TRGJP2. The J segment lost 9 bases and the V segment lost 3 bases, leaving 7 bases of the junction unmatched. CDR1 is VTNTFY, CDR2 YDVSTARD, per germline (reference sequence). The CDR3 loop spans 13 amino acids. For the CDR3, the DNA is TGTGCCACCTGGGACTGGATCTATTGGATCAAGACGTTT. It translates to CATWDWIYWIKTF.